Presented here are 21 T cell receptor beta chains from one specimen sequenced in a study of T-cell memory formation after mild COVID-19. TCRdb itself ran the 5' RACE reads through MiXCR, one entry per CDR3 protein. This table has around 260,000 distinct CDR3 sequences, 15% to 20% appearing once. Sequencing input: PBMCs or a T cell subset sorted from them (not recorded which). The receptors here all came from a man between 18 and 35 years old who had mild COVID-19 (a few samples of this study predate the infection). Cell type and time point are not known.

There are a few counts of this clonotype. The V call is TRBV29-1, the J call TRBJ2-2; a weak D match, TRBD2 (5 bases). Germline CDR1 reads SQVTM; CDR2 reads ANQGSEA. The CDR3 extends over 10 amino acids. The V and J ends lost 5 bases and 7 bases respectively, with 5 bases between them. CDR3 loop: CSVRDGELFF. The CDR3 DNA follows: TGCAGCGTTCGGGACGGGGAGCTGTTTTTT.

The table lists this clonotype with many counts. This sequence joins TRBV5-1 and TRBJ1-1; D ambiguous. The CDR3 spans 15 residues. Per the germline V gene, CDR1 is SGHRS and CDR2 is YFSETQ. The ends were cut back, 0 bases at V and 1 base at J, with 10 bases in the middle. CDR3 amino acids: CASSLAPEKNTEAFF. For the CDR3, the DNA is TGCGCCAGCAGCTTGGCTCCAGAGAAGAACACTGAAGCTTTCTTT.

In this sample, this clonotype turned up a few times. The chain joins TRBV7-2 to TRBJ2-3; D remains unclear. This CDR3 contains 9 residues. V lost 3 bases and J 10 bases, leaving 2 bases between the germline ends. Germline loops: CDR1 SGHTA, CDR2 FQGNSA. DNA for the CDR3: TGTGCCAGCAGCTTGGCGCAGTATTTT. It yields the protein CASSLAQYF.

This clonotype turned up a few times. This sequence joins TRBV5-1 and TRBJ1-1; the D gene is possibly TRBD1 (6 bases). V lost 4 bases and J lost 5, with 18 bases in between. CDR3 length: 15 residues. Germline CDR1 SGHRS, CDR2 YFSETQ. CDR3 sequence reads: CASSPDGGQSTEAFF. CDR3 DNA sequence: TGCGCCAGCAGCCCGGATGGGGGGCAGAGTACTGAAGCTTTCTTT.

V gene TRBV19 combines with J gene TRBJ2-5, with D perhaps TRBD1 (6 bases). V lost 4 bases and J 4 bases, leaving 16 bases between the germline ends. Germline values: CDR1 LNHDA, CDR2 SQIVND (reference sequence). CDR3 size: 15 residues. The CDR3 here is CASSTHRVASETQYF. For the CDR3, the DNA is TGTGCCAGTAGTACCCACAGGGTAGCCTCAGAGACCCAGTACTTC.

V gene TRBV7-9 combines with J gene TRBJ1-1; no clear D. This CDR3 region has 12 residues. Germline V CDR1 and CDR2: SEHNR, FQNEAQ (reference sequence). Trimming cost V 2 bases and J 4 bases, with 5 bases left between them. This chain's CDR3 is CASSLWSTEAFF. The DNA of the CDR3 is TGTGCCAGCAGCTTATGGAGCACTGAAGCTTTCTTT.

This clonotype has a handful of counts. This chain connects TRBV5-1 to TRBJ2-3, with 7 bases matching TRBD1. From germline, CDR1 is SGHRS and CDR2 YFSETQ. Germline trimming cut 4 bases from V and 4 bases from J; bases unmatched to any gene: 12. CDR3 length equals 16 residues. The CDR3 DNA reads TGCGCCAGCAGCCTCCCCGCGCAGGGGGTCGCAGATACGCAGTATTTT. This sequence encodes CASSLPAQGVADTQYF.

This clonotype was counted ten times or more. The J gene is TRBJ2-7, the V gene TRBV7-6; 7 bases agree with TRBD2. The V gene end was trimmed by 4 bases and the J gene end by 0 bases; junction bases not matched to a gene: 3. CDR3 length: 14 amino acids. The V gene's germline CDR1 is SGHVS and CDR2 FNYEAQ. The CDR3 spells CASSSTSFSYEQYF. In DNA, the CDR3 is TGTGCCAGCAGCTCGACTAGCTTCTCCTACGAGCAGTACTTC.

The rearrangement uses TRBV5-4 and TRBJ1-6; 7 bases agree with TRBD1. The germline CDR1 and CDR2 sequences are SGHNT and YYREEE (reference sequence). The CDR3 length is 15 residues. Trimming at V came to 0 bases and at J to 10 bases, leaving 7 bases not matched to a gene. CDR3 amino acids: CASSLDRGVRSPLHF. The CDR3 nucleotides are TGTGCCAGCAGCTTGGACAGGGGAGTACGCTCACCCCTCCACTTT.

CDR3 nucleotides: TGCAGTGCTAGAGCACCGGCCGAAAAACTGTTTTTT. Protein sequence: CSARAPAEKLFF. The gene calls are TRBV20-1 and TRBJ1-4, with D unclear. Germline values: CDR1 DFQATT, CDR2 SNEGSKA (reference sequence). The CDR3 covers 12 residues. V shed 1 base and J shed 8 bases, with 8 bases lying between them.

The chain has TRBV7-3 and TRBJ2-2, with TRBD1 identical over 7 bases. The germline V gene has CDR1 SGHTA and CDR2 FQGTGA. V was pared by 5 bases and J by 4 bases, with 10 bases of the junction left unmatched. The CDR3 is made up of 16 amino acids. DNA of the CDR3: TGTGCCAGCAGCCCAAGTACACAGGGGAGCACCGGGGAGCTGTTTTTT. Its translation is CASSPSTQGSTGELFF.

The chain is built from TRBV6-5 and TRBJ2-1; TRBD2 agrees at 13 bases. V gave up 2 bases and J gave up 6 bases; unmatched junction bases: 4. This CDR3 is 16 amino acids long. The germline V gene encodes CDR1 MNHEY and CDR2 SVGAGI. The CDR3 loop reads CASSYRTSGGGNEQFF. The DNA for the CDR3 is TGTGCCAGCAGTTACCGTACTAGCGGGGGGGGCAATGAGCAGTTCTTC.

A few counts support this clonotype. The chain combines TRBV6-6 with TRBJ1-1; possibly TRBD1 for D (5 bases). Deletions cut 6 bases from V and 0 bases from J, with 14 bases between. This CDR3 region has 15 residues. Looked up from germline, CDR1 is MNHNY and CDR2 is SVGAGI (reference sequence). CDR3 nucleotide sequence: TGTGCCAGCAGCTTCCCCGGGACGGTGAACACTGAAGCTTTCTTT. It yields the protein CASSFPGTVNTEAFF.

Note on this clonotype: The germline gene is not matched at one end of the junction; a read error may be the cause. The chain links TRBV12-3 or TRBV12-4 to TRBJ2-2; 9 bases are shared with TRBD1. The CDR3 is made up of 15 amino acids. For the CDR3, the DNA is TGTGCCAGCAGTACAGGGGGCGCGAACACCGGGGAGCTGATTTTT. This codes for CASSTGGANTGELIF.

This chain uses TRBV12-3 or TRBV12-4 with TRBJ1-2; a possible D gene is TRBD1 (5 bases). Deletions cut 4 bases from V and 7 bases from J, with 13 bases between. This CDR3 has 13 amino acids. CDR3 DNA sequence: TGTGCCAGCAGTTATCCGGGACTTGTTGGCTACACCTTC. This translates into CASSYPGLVGYTF.

With respect to this clonotype: One end of the junction does not line up with germline, which may come from a read error. This sequence joins TRBV11-2 and TRBJ2-5; D possibly matches TRBD1 or TRBD2 (6 bases each). The V gene's germline CDR1 is SGHAT and CDR2 FQNNGV. The CDR3 runs to 15 residues. The CDR3 spells CDSSPAGHNRGTQYF. CDR3 sequence (DNA): TGTGACAGCAGCCCCGCGGGACACAACCGGGGAACCCAGTACTTC.

This chain joins TRBV27 and TRBJ2-5, with a possible D match to TRBD1 (6 bases). The CDR3 totals 13 residues. V was trimmed by 5 bases and J by 4 bases, leaving 11 bases between them. CDR1 and CDR2 (germline): MNHEY, SMNVEV (reference sequence). Written as DNA, the CDR3 is TGTGCCAGCAGTCCAAGGGGGATAGAGACCCAGTACTTC. The encoded protein is CASSPRGIETQYF.

The V gene is TRBV10-3, the J gene TRBJ1-4, with 7 nucleotides matching TRBD1. Germline V lookup: CDR1 ENHRY, CDR2 SYGVKD. The length of the CDR3 is 13 residues. The V segment lost 9 bases and the J segment 7 bases; nucleotides outside the gene matches: 8. CDR3 DNA sequence: TGTGCCATAAGGGGGCATGATGGTGAAAAACTGTTTTTT. It yields the protein CAIRGHDGEKLFF.

In this sample, this clonotype turned up a few times. This chain uses TRBV29-1 with TRBJ2-7; 8 nucleotides agree with TRBD1. This CDR3 spans 13 amino acids. The germline V gene encodes CDR1 SQVTM and CDR2 ANQGSEA. The V segment lost 1 base and the J segment 2 bases; nucleotides outside the gene matches: 1. Here the CDR3 DNA reads TGCAGCGTTGAAGGGACAGGGACCTACGAGCAGTACTTC. It codes for CSVEGTGTYEQYF.

This chain uses TRBV5-1 with TRBJ2-3, with D perhaps TRBD2 (6 bases). CDR1 is SGHRS and CDR2 is YFSETQ in the germline V gene. Trimming stripped 4 bases from V and 1 base from J, with 10 bases between. There are 14 residues in the CDR3. The CDR3 loop reads CASSIQRGTDTQYF. The CDR3 bases are TGCGCCAGCAGCATACAGCGGGGCACAGATACGCAGTATTTT.

The chain uses TRBV20-1 and TRBJ1-2; D remains ambiguous. CDR1 and CDR2 from the germline V gene are DFQATT and SNEGSKA (reference sequence). The CDR3 contains 14 residues. The V end was cut by 2 bases, the J end by 7 bases, with 17 bases between. CDR3 region: CSARKFGPVGGYTF. DNA of the CDR3: TGCAGTGCTAGAAAGTTCGGCCCAGTGGGTGGCTACACCTTC.